This T cell receptor (beta chain) is from a study of shared clonotypes between healthy human individuals. Whole-study results and caveats: Sampling included only blood; tissue repertoires likely differ.

The donors, all of them Caucasian adults, lived in Nashville, Tennessee. CD45RA+ naive and CD45RA-negative memory subsets were separated from CD4+ cells. At deep level, the assay was performed. Assay: immunoSEQ multiplex PCR; the TCRdb copy retains only in-frame clones and omits some. Altogether roughly 2.2 million clones are present, about 92% being singletons, with the ten largest covering under 0.45%. Concerning this clone itself: Antigen unknown.

This receptor was obtained from a man aged 18 to 29 in good health. Some clones in this sample may be carry-over from other donors' samples. The sequencing input was naive CD4+ T cells from PBMCs. Subset indicated: CD45RA+ positively selected.

The CDR3 coding sequence is TGTGCCAGCAGCCCAACGGGGAGTTTGGATGAGCAGTTCTTC. Its protein is CASSPTGSLDEQFF. The chain uses TRBV7-9 and TRBJ2-1, with D perhaps TRBD2 (5 bases). Germline CDR1 reads SEHNR; CDR2 reads FQNEAQ (reference sequence). Trimming pared 5 bases from V and 8 bases from J, leaving 16 bases between. This CDR3 is 14 amino acids long.